A single sample is the source of the 30 T cell receptor beta chains below, sequenced in a study of OX40 agonist ivuxolimab in advanced cancers. Libraries were made using the immunoSEQ multiplex PCR assay. The table comes from immuneACCESS by way of TCRdb, which keeps in-frame sequences with V and J called. Part of the clones is missing from these tables; in studies checked, under half for an unresolved V gene and the rest for unknown reasons. The sample table records about 87,000 clones; 85% to 90% of these occur just once. Around 1.5% of the sample comes from the top ten. The sample was CD4+ or CD8+ T cells sorted from blood, taken in a trial of the OX40 agonist ivuxolimab. All receptors derive from an adult with an advanced solid tumor such as melanoma, head and neck, liver or kidney cancer.

The CDR3 DNA follows: TGTGCCAGCAGCTTGGGAGGGGCGTTGAGCAATCAGCCCCAGCATTTT. As protein: CASSLGGALSNQPQHF. V is TRBV5-4 and J is TRBJ1-5; TRBD1 is a possible D gene (5 bases). CDR3 length: 16 amino acids. V lost 0 bases to trimming and J lost 1 base, with 11 bases between them. CDR1 is SGHNT and CDR2 is YYREEE in the germline V gene (reference sequence).

This sequence joins TRBV5-1 and TRBJ2-5, with D unresolved. Trimming took off 0 bases at V and 5 bases at J, with 5 bases between the two ends. The germline V gene has CDR1 SGHRS and CDR2 YFSETQ. The CDR3 is 12 residues long. CDR3 sequence: CASSLAMETQYF. CDR3 sequence (DNA): TGCGCCAGCAGCTTGGCCATGGAGACCCAGTACTTC.

The J gene is TRBJ2-3, the V gene TRBV9; 15 positions agree with TRBD2. CDR1 is SGDLS and CDR2 is YYNGEE in the germline V gene. With 5 bases clipped from V and 4 bases from J, the junction kept 8 bases outside the gene matches. CDR3 length: 17 amino acids. This CDR3 reads CASREGLAGGRADTQYF. CDR3 nucleotides: TGTGCCAGCAGGGAGGGACTAGCGGGAGGTAGGGCAGATACGCAGTATTTT.

The chain's CDR3 is CASSPPRQAVSYEQYF. The CDR3 bases are TGTGCCAGCTCACCACCGAGACAGGCCGTCTCCTACGAGCAGTACTTC. This sequence joins TRBV18 and TRBJ2-7; D is perhaps TRBD1 (6 bases). From germline, CDR1 is KGHSH and CDR2 LQKENI. V shed 0 bases and J shed 0 bases, with 12 bases lying between them. CDR3 length equals 16 residues.

CDR3 in DNA: TGTGCCAGCAGCTTTAAGAGTGCAGGGGCGCTGAACACTGAAGCTTTCTTT. It yields the protein CASSFKSAGALNTEAFF. J is TRBJ1-1 and V is TRBV7-2; a possible D gene is TRBD1 (6 bases). This CDR3 is built from 17 residues. V lost 3 bases and J 0 bases, leaving 17 bases between the germline ends. The germline V gene encodes CDR1 SGHTA and CDR2 FQGNSA.

The chain is built from TRBV9 and TRBJ2-2; D uncertain. V shed 0 bases and J shed 4 bases, with 7 bases lying between them. Germline V lookup: CDR1 SGDLS, CDR2 YYNGEE. This CDR3 spans 14 amino acids. CDR3 sequence (DNA): TGTGCCAGCAGCGTAGTACCCGGCACCGGGGAGCTGTTTTTT. Residues: CASSVVPGTGELFF.

This clone was counted once. The gene calls are TRBV19 and TRBJ2-1; no definite D call. The CDR3 contains 13 residues. Germline V gives CDR1 LNHDA, CDR2 SQIVND (reference sequence). Trimming took 2 bases from V and 5 from J, leaving 7 bases between them. CDR3 region: CASSIRRNNEQFF. CDR3 coding DNA: TGTGCCAGTAGTATACGACGGAACAATGAGCAGTTCTTC.

This rearrangement joins TRBV6-6 to TRBJ1-3; D possibly corresponds to TRBD1 (6 bases). With 0 bases removed from V and 3 bases from J, the gap between germline ends came to 12 bases. In germline, CDR1 is MNHNY, CDR2 SVGAGI (reference sequence). This CDR3 comprises 16 residues. In DNA form, the CDR3 reads TGTGCCAGCAGTTACTCCGGCAGGGGAATTGGAAACACCATATATTTT. Translation gives CASSYSGRGIGNTIYF.

This clone appeared once. V and J are TRBV7-6 and TRBJ2-5, with 8 bases that match TRBD2. The V gene's germline CDR1 is SGHVS and CDR2 FNYEAQ. The CDR3 runs to 15 residues. With V trimmed by 1 base and J by 1 base, 2 bases remained unmatched. In nucleotides, the CDR3 is TGTGCCAGCAGCTTAGGCGGGGGGCCCCAAGAGACCCAGTACTTC. Amino acids: CASSLGGGPQETQYF.

The chain carries TRBV7-2 and TRBJ2-5; 12 bases fit TRBD2. The CDR3 covers 16 residues. V trimming: 5 bases; J trimming: 5 bases; junction bases outside the gene matches: 9. CDR1 and CDR2 (germline): SGHTA, FQGNSA. The CDR3 spells CASSPRTSGAPETQYF. The CDR3 DNA reads TGTGCCAGCAGCCCCCGGACTAGCGGGGCGCCGGAGACCCAGTACTTC. Full variable domain (remainder filled in from reference TRBV7-2 and TRBJ2-5): GAGVSQSPSNKVTEKGKDVELRCDPISGHTALYWYRQSLGQGLEFLIYFQGNSAPDKSGLPSDRFSAERTGGSVSTLTIQRTQQEDSAVYLCASSPRTSGAPETQYFGPGTRLLVL.

This chain uses TRBV10-2 with TRBJ2-2, with 10 bases matching TRBD2. Germline V gene lookup returns CDR1 WSHSY and CDR2 SAAADI. The CDR3 is 14 residues long. Unmatched junction bases numbered 3, after V lost 7 bases and J lost 4 bases. In DNA form, the CDR3 reads TGCGCCAGCACCCTAGCGGGAGTCACCGGGGAGCTGTTTTTT. Its protein product is CASTLAGVTGELFF.

V gene TRBV19 combines with J gene TRBJ1-1; D unclear. The V gene's germline CDR1 is LNHDA and CDR2 SQIVND (reference sequence). The CDR3 consists of 15 residues. Trimming took off 2 bases at V and 1 base at J, with 11 bases between the two ends. CDR3 sequence reads: CASSILGESNTEAFF. As DNA, the CDR3 is TGTGCCAGTAGTATACTTGGGGAGTCGAACACTGAAGCTTTCTTT. Full variable domain (remainder filled in from reference TRBV19 and TRBJ1-1): DGGITQSPKYLFRKEGQNVTLSCEQNLNHDAMYWYRQDPGQGLRLIYYSQIVNDFQKGDIAEGYSVSREKKESFPLTVTSAQKNPTAFYLCASSILGESNTEAFFGQGTRLTVV.

The CDR3 loop reads CASRWQGEEKLFF. For the CDR3, the DNA is TGTGCCAGCCGATGGCAGGGGGAAGAAAAACTGTTTTTT. This rearrangement joins TRBV2 to TRBJ1-4, with TRBD1 matching over 7 bases. The CDR3 is made up of 13 amino acids. The V gene's germline CDR1 is SNHLY and CDR2 FYNNEI. V lost 8 bases, J lost 8 bases, and 8 bases stayed unmatched.

The genes are TRBV29-1 and TRBJ2-3; 8 bases are shared with TRBD2. This CDR3 contains 13 residues. The ends lost 6 bases at V and 0 bases at J; junction bases unmatched: 2. In germline, CDR1 is SQVTM, CDR2 ANQGSEA. The chain's CDR3 is CSVAGGSTDTQYF. CDR3 bases: TGCAGCGTGGCGGGGGGCAGCACAGATACGCAGTATTTT.

This clone showed up just a few times. This sequence joins TRBV5-6 and TRBJ2-5; D gene ambiguous. Germline V CDR1 and CDR2: SGHDT, YYEEEE. The length of the CDR3 is 16 residues. Deletions cut 0 bases from V and 3 bases from J, with 15 bases between. DNA of the CDR3: TGTGCCAGCAGCTTGGTGGTAGCCGACCCGAAAGAGACCCAGTACTTC. The encoded protein is CASSLVVADPKETQYF.

The chain employs TRBV10-3 and TRBJ2-7, with 7 bases fitting TRBD2. Germline V lookup: CDR1 ENHRY, CDR2 SYGVKD. This CDR3 comprises 13 residues. Trimming at V came to 10 bases and at J to 1 base, leaving 7 bases not matched to a gene. The CDR3 loop reads CATAGRESYEQYF. The CDR3 nucleotides are TGTGCCACCGCCGGGCGGGAGTCCTACGAGCAGTACTTC.

V is TRBV29-1 and J is TRBJ2-1; D gene ambiguous. Germline V lookup: CDR1 SQVTM, CDR2 ANQGSEA. Trimming pared 5 bases from V and 1 base from J, leaving 9 bases between. The CDR3 length is 13 residues. The CDR3 nucleotides are TGCAGCGTTCGCTCCCTGTCCTACAATGAGCAGTTCTTC. As protein: CSVRSLSYNEQFF.

V usage is TRBV27 and J usage is TRBJ2-7; D not resolved. The CDR3 spans 13 residues. Trimming stripped 6 bases from V and 2 bases from J, with 11 bases between. CDR1 is MNHEY and CDR2 is SMNVEV in the germline V gene (reference sequence). CDR3 DNA: TGTGCCAGCAGAGGGTATGAAGCCTACGAGCAGTACTTC. It translates to CASRGYEAYEQYF.

This chain joins TRBV19 and TRBJ2-1; TRBD1 matches 9 bases. The CDR3 has 15 amino acids. Germline loops: CDR1 LNHDA, CDR2 SQIVND (reference sequence). With 1 base clipped from V and 5 bases from J, the junction kept 3 bases outside the gene matches. The DNA of the CDR3 is TGTGCCAGTAGTATAGTGGGACAGGGAAACAATGAGCAGTTCTTC. Protein sequence: CASSIVGQGNNEQFF.

J is TRBJ1-2 and V is TRBV5-1; weak D call: TRBD1 (5 bases). The CDR3 spans 14 residues. The ends were cut back, 4 bases at V and 2 bases at J, with 12 bases in the middle. Germline CDR1 SGHRS, CDR2 YFSETQ. Here the CDR3 reads CASSPGLLNYGYTF. The CDR3 bases are TGCGCCAGCAGCCCGGGACTCCTGAACTATGGCTACACCTTC.

This clone came up once. The CDR3 protein is CASSLSQQDQPQHF. In DNA form, the CDR3 reads TGTGCCAGCAGCTTAAGCCAACAGGATCAGCCCCAGCATTTT. This chain uses TRBV7-2 with TRBJ1-5; tentative D call: TRBD1 (5 bases). Germline V lookup: CDR1 SGHTA, CDR2 FQGNSA. Trimming removed 2 bases at V and 5 bases at J, with 10 bases between. There are 14 residues in the CDR3.

This chain joins TRBV7-2 and TRBJ2-4; TRBD2 matches at 8 bases. Germline V gene lookup returns CDR1 SGHTA and CDR2 FQGNSA. The CDR3 is 16 amino acids. J gave up 1 base and V 2 bases, and 4 bases lay outside the gene matches. The CDR3 region has the DNA TGTGCCAGCAGCTTACTCGCGGGGGGCGCCAAAAACATTCAGTACTTC. Amino acid sequence: CASSLLAGGAKNIQYF.

Comments on this clone: At one end, the junction sequence differs from germline, possibly due to a read error. The V and J genes are TRBV5-1 and TRBJ2-5, with a weak D call TRBD2 (7 bases). The CDR3 has 15 residues. CDR1 SGHRS and CDR2 YFSETQ come from the germline V gene. CDR3 sequence reads: CASSPLRGAQGTQYF. CDR3 in DNA: TGCGCCAGCAGCCCGTTACGGGGGGCCCAAGGGACCCAGTACTTC.

V is TRBV20-1 and J is TRBJ1-4; D might be TRBD1 (6 bases). CDR3 length: 11 residues. The germline CDR1 and CDR2 sequences are DFQATT and SNEGSKA (reference sequence). The V gene lost 6 bases and the J gene lost 8 bases, with 10 bases spanning the gap. Here the CDR3 DNA reads TGCAGTGCCGTCCAGGGGGAAAAACTGTTTTTT. Its protein product is CSAVQGEKLFF.

The chain joins TRBV6-1 to TRBJ2-3; 8 bases map to TRBD2. Germline values: CDR1 MNHNS, CDR2 SASEGT. Losses at the gene ends were 2 bases for V and 6 bases for J; bases not matched to a gene: 10. This CDR3 has 16 residues. CDR3 sequence: CASSERAGASVDTQYF. CDR3 nucleotides: TGTGCCAGCAGTGAAAGAGCGGGAGCAAGTGTGGATACGCAGTATTTT.

This rearrangement joins TRBV27 to TRBJ1-1; D not certain. The V and J ends lost 7 bases and 0 bases respectively, with 15 bases between them. Looked up from germline, CDR1 is MNHEY and CDR2 is SMNVEV (reference sequence). The CDR3 loop spans 15 amino acids. CDR3 protein: CASTSRTSMNTEAFF. The CDR3 DNA is TGTGCCAGCACCTCCAGGACGTCCATGAACACTGAAGCTTTCTTT.

V and J are TRBV15 and TRBJ1-1; 10 nucleotides align to TRBD1. Germline lookup yields CDR1 LNHNV and CDR2 YYDKDF (reference sequence). The CDR3 has 16 residues. V dropped 1 base and J dropped 4; count of bases not matched to a gene: 6. The CDR3 sequence is CATSRVTGGWVTEAFF. In nucleotides, the CDR3 is TGTGCCACCAGCAGAGTGACAGGGGGCTGGGTCACTGAAGCTTTCTTT.

The V and J genes are TRBV9 and TRBJ2-7; possibly TRBD1 or TRBD2 for D (5 bases each). From germline, CDR1 is SGDLS and CDR2 YYNGEE. The CDR3 has 14 amino acids. The V end was cut by 0 bases, the J end by 0 bases, with 7 bases between. The CDR3 region is CASSVGDDSYEQYF. As DNA, the CDR3 is TGTGCCAGCAGCGTAGGGGACGACTCCTACGAGCAGTACTTC.

The chain couples TRBV18 to TRBJ2-7; D uncertain. Trimming shortened V by 2 bases and J by 3 bases, and 11 bases separated the two germline ends. Germline CDR1 is KGHSH and CDR2 is LQKENI. CDR3 length equals 14 residues. CDR3 sequence reads: CASSPGPGGYEQYF. The CDR3 DNA reads TGTGCCAGCTCACCAGGTCCAGGCGGCTACGAGCAGTACTTC.

The rearrangement links TRBV23-1 to TRBJ2-7; TRBD2 is a possible D gene (5 bases). TRBV23-1 has ORF status, its function being uncertain. The CDR3 length is 17 residues. V gave up 8 bases and J gave up 1 base, with 24 bases separating them. CDR3 region: CASALGGGIHLSYEQYF. The DNA of the CDR3 is TGCGCCAGCGCCCTCGGAGGAGGAATTCACCTTTCCTACGAGCAGTACTTC.